This T cell receptor beta chain was profiled in a study of T cell repertoires in cytomegalovirus infection. Study-wide context: Recently identified HLA-C-restricted and well-studied HLA-B-restricted CMV epitopes were used. Both a matching HLA type and CMV infection were indicated by public TCR beta signatures. Study results and caveats: In two of eight donors, the top clonotype was HLA-C-restricted CMV-specific. The cumulative frequency of public TCR beta families distinguished individuals who carried CMV together with the relevant HLA.

Trimming took 8 bases from V and 7 from J; bases not matched to a gene: 6. The CDR3 totals 12 residues. The table lists this clonotype with a few counts. Its antigen is still unknown. Each CDR3 protein is one row after TCRdb ran MiXCR on the reads. The sample has more than 55,000 distinct CDR3 sequences; approximately 22% are singletons. The specimen comprised CD8+ T cells from cultured PBMCs, sampled from culture after CMV antigen stimulation. J is TRBJ1-2 and V is TRBV12-3 or TRBV12-4, with 8 bases identical to TRBD1. The receptor's source is a human donor in good health (CMV status not recorded). Some clones in this sample may be carry-over from other donors' samples. CDR3 sequence reads: CASLSGGLGYTF. The DNA of the CDR3 is TGTGCCAGCCTTTCAGGGGGCCTTGGCTACACCTTC.